The sequence of this TCR beta chain was determined in a study of Ad26.COV2.S vaccination and SARS-CoV-2 variants. Sequencing was performed with immunoSEQ multiplex PCR; in TCRdb, only in-frame clones are kept and a portion is missing. In the table there are about 500,000 clones, around 89% of which are singletons. This clone was picked up a small number of times. What it binds is not known. Overall study results and limits: The TCR breadth and depth analyses may have produced an underestimate of total T cell responses. Compared with placebo recipients, vaccine recipients had higher spike-specific TCR breadth.

As to treatment: 15 to 20 received Ad26.COV2.S at low or high dose, single or two shots; 5 received placebo; per-sample allocation not given. Samples analyzed were those drawn on day 63 after the first vaccine or placebo injection. Trimming pared 5 bases from V and 4 bases from J, leaving 18 bases between. Looked up from germline, CDR1 is MNHEY and CDR2 is SMNVEV (reference sequence). This CDR3 spans 16 amino acids. The chain carries TRBV27 and TRBJ2-1, with D perhaps TRBD1 (6 bases). The sample consisted of peripheral blood, taken in a trial of Ad26.COV2.S vaccine versus placebo. The sequence was obtained from a person between 18 and 65 years old who received the Ad26.COV2.S COVID-19 vaccine or a placebo. In DNA, the CDR3 is TGTGCCAGCAGTACAGGGATGACCTCTCAATACAATGAGCAGTTCTTC. Its translation is CASSTGMTSQYNEQFF.